The T cell receptor (beta chain) under discussion was sequenced for a study of T cells after yellow fever vaccination. One entry per CDR3 protein, called by TCRdb with MiXCR from the 5' RACE reads. The top ten hold about two fifths of the sample, which has 100,000 to 150,000 distinct CDR3 sequences, 8.9% seen once. Germline CDR1 and CDR2: MNHEY and SVGEGT. V was clipped by 2 bases and J by 2 bases, with 14 bases between them. This CDR3 has 16 residues. The source was CD8+ T cells sorted from PBMCs, collected on the day of the yellow fever booster vaccination. The source of this sequence is a man between 18 and 35 years old who received the YFV17D yellow fever vaccine. V usage is TRBV6-2 or TRBV6-3 and J usage is TRBJ2-3, with no clear D. In DNA form, the CDR3 reads TGTGCCAGCAGTTACCCGATCGACTTCACCACAGATACGCAGTATTTT. This gives the protein CASSYPIDFTTDTQYF.